The clone carrying this T cell receptor (beta chain) was counted between two and nine times. Its matching antigen is unknown. This sample's treatment: roughly nine-day PBMC culture with coronavirus spike peptide pools or control peptides (ViraFEST assay). The entry originates in a study of vaccination and CD4 T cells after COVID-19. The V gene's germline CDR1 is LNHDA and CDR2 SQIVND (reference sequence). This CDR3 comprises 15 residues. J was trimmed by 5 bases and V by 4 bases; bases with no gene match: 4. An Oncomine TCR Beta short-read assay was used to sequence the DNA from cultured CD4+ T cells. MiXCR, run by TCRdb on the PCR reads, gives a single entry per CDR3 protein. The table has some 14,000 distinct CDR3 sequences, over 45% seen once.

Sequenced material: CD4+ T cells from blood, cultured in vitro, taken before SARS-CoV-2 vaccination. The V gene is TRBV19, the J gene TRBJ2-3; 12 bases align to TRBD1. This receptor was obtained from a human donor who had recovered from COVID-19. The chain's CDR3 is CASSTGTGGQDTQYF. CDR3 nucleotides: TGTGCCAGTAGTACTGGGACAGGGGGCCAAGATACGCAGTATTTT.